Reported below is one TCR beta chain. Grouping used clinical history reported by participants in a survey and questionnaire. Donors of Cohort 3 who recovered were those that had two negative PCRs, clearance, or symptom resolution. The assay was immunoSEQ multiplex PCR, and TCRdb's table has in-frame clones only and misses some. This sample carries 200,000 to 250,000 clones, roughly 87% of them seen once, and the ten largest clones take 10% to 11%. The sample is drawn from a study of blood T cell repertoires in COVID-19. Trimming pared 5 bases from V and 9 bases from J, leaving 11 bases between. Germline CDR1 and CDR2: SNHLY and FYNNEI. The CDR3 sequence is 13 residues long.

Sequenced sample: PBMCs or T cells enriched from blood (not recorded which). The rearrangement links TRBV2 to TRBJ1-6; D unresolved. The receptor's source is a man aged 25-40 years who had recovered from COVID-19. The CDR3 DNA reads as TGTGCCAGCAGTTCACTTGAGAGTTCACCCCTCCACTTT. Protein sequence: CASSSLESSPLHF.